A selection of T cell receptor beta chains follows, all from one sample in a study of blood T cell repertoires in COVID-19. The data were produced by immunoSEQ multiplex PCR, yet TCRdb's version contains in-frame clones alone and is incomplete. The profile covers roughly 170,000 clones, with under 90% appearing a single time and 15% to 20% taken by the ten largest. Sequenced: PBMCs or T cells enriched from blood (not recorded which). The receptors here all came from a man aged 55 to 70 who had recovered from COVID-19. Both conserved end residues are part of each CDR3. Fields, in order: V gene, D gene, J gene, clone size, CDR3 DNA, CDR3 protein. A D gene is named only where the DNA matches it firmly. Clone size, where shown, is once, few, many, or a class for clones that have expanded.

v_call: TRBV5-1; d_call: TRBD2; j_call: TRBJ2-3; clone_size: .; cdr3_nt: TGCGCCAGCAGCGGGACTAGCGGGTTAATGACAGATACGCAGTATTTT; cdr3_aa: CASSGTSGLMTDTQYF
v_call: TRBV5-1; d_call: .; j_call: TRBJ2-7; clone_size: .; cdr3_nt: TGCGCCAGCAGCTTGGGAGGGTCTCAAGGGAACGAGCAGTACTTC; cdr3_aa: CASSLGGSQGNEQYF
v_call: TRBV12-3/TRBV12-4; d_call: .; j_call: TRBJ1-1; clone_size: once; cdr3_nt: TGTGCCAGCAGTTTAGGGGCCCTTGAAGCTTTCTTT; cdr3_aa: CASSLGALEAFF
v_call: TRBV27; d_call: TRBD1; j_call: TRBJ1-6; clone_size: .; cdr3_nt: TGTGCCAGCAGGACCTCGGCGGGACAGGGTTATAATTCACCCCTCCACTTT; cdr3_aa: CASRTSAGQGYNSPLHF
v_call: TRBV12-5; d_call: .; j_call: TRBJ2-1; clone_size: .; cdr3_nt: TGTGCTAGTGGTTCCCCCAACGACTCCAGCTCCTACAATGAGCAGTTCTTC; cdr3_aa: CASGSPNDSSSYNEQFF
v_call: TRBV28; d_call: .; j_call: TRBJ2-1; clone_size: .; cdr3_nt: TGTGCCAGCAGTTTATGGATAACAGGGAAGTTCTACAATGAGCAGTTCTTC; cdr3_aa: CASSLWITGKFYNEQFF
v_call: TRBV28; d_call: .; j_call: TRBJ2-5; clone_size: .; cdr3_nt: TGTGCCAGCAGTTCCGGGGGACCCCTAATATGGGGGGAGACCCAGTACTTC; cdr3_aa: CASSSGGPLIWGETQYF
v_call: TRBV5-4; d_call: .; j_call: TRBJ2-7; clone_size: .; cdr3_nt: TGTGCCAGCAGCTTGGGACAGGTCCCTACCCACGAGCAGTACTTC; cdr3_aa: CASSLGQVPTHEQYF
v_call: TRBV11-2; d_call: .; j_call: TRBJ2-7; clone_size: .; cdr3_nt: TGTGCCAGCAGACCACGGGCGGGAAGTACCTACGAGCAGTACTTC; cdr3_aa: CASRPRAGSTYEQYF
v_call: TRBV6-1; d_call: .; j_call: TRBJ1-6; clone_size: .; cdr3_nt: TGTGCCAGCAGTGAATTTGGGGCGACAAGTTCACCCCTCCACTTT; cdr3_aa: CASSEFGATSSPLHF
v_call: TRBV28; d_call: .; j_call: TRBJ1-2; clone_size: .; cdr3_nt: TGTGCCAGCAGCTCCGAACAGGGACCTAACTATGGCTACACCTTC; cdr3_aa: CASSSEQGPNYGYTF
v_call: TRBV3-1/TRBV3-2; d_call: .; j_call: TRBJ2-5; clone_size: few; cdr3_nt: TGTGCCAGCAGCCGGCGGGGCCCTACGTCAACCCAGTACTTC; cdr3_aa: CASSRRGPTSTQYF
v_call: TRBV5-5; d_call: TRBD1; j_call: TRBJ1-1; clone_size: .; cdr3_nt: TGTGCCAGCAGCTTGGAAACAGGGGGAGCTTTCTTT; cdr3_aa: CASSLETGGAFF
v_call: TRBV11-2; d_call: TRBD1; j_call: TRBJ2-2; clone_size: .; cdr3_nt: TGTGCCAGCAGCATACAGGGGGCCACCGGGGAGCTGTTTTTT; cdr3_aa: CASSIQGATGELFF
v_call: TRBV7-2; d_call: .; j_call: TRBJ1-2; clone_size: .; cdr3_nt: TGTGCCAGCACCCTCTCCAACACTAACTATGGCTACACCTTC; cdr3_aa: CASTLSNTNYGYTF
v_call: TRBV4-1; d_call: .; j_call: TRBJ1-1; clone_size: .; cdr3_nt: TGCGCCAGCAGCCCCTTCTCCCTCCGGGACACATTGAACACTGAAGCTTTCTTT; cdr3_aa: CASSPFSLRDTLNTEAFF
v_call: TRBV27; d_call: TRBD2; j_call: TRBJ2-2; clone_size: .; cdr3_nt: TGTGCCAGCAGTTTCTCCCGGCTAGCGGGAGGGTTTTTTATCGGGGAGCTGTTTTTT; cdr3_aa: CASSFSRLAGGFFIGELFF
v_call: TRBV27; d_call: .; j_call: TRBJ2-5; clone_size: .; cdr3_nt: TGTGCCAGCAGTTTTTTAGGGGGAGAAGAGACCCAGTACTTC; cdr3_aa: CASSFLGGEETQYF
v_call: TRBV19; d_call: .; j_call: TRBJ1-2; clone_size: .; cdr3_nt: TGTGCCAGTAGACGACAGGTGGATGGCTACACCTTC; cdr3_aa: CASRRQVDGYTF
v_call: TRBV24-1; d_call: .; j_call: TRBJ1-2; clone_size: .; cdr3_nt: TGTGCCACCAGTGATCGGGGGGTGAGAGGCTACACCTTC; cdr3_aa: CATSDRGVRGYTF
v_call: TRBV10-3; d_call: .; j_call: TRBJ2-7; clone_size: .; cdr3_nt: TGTGCCATCAGTGCTACGACATCCCATGCGGGCGAGCAGTACTTC; cdr3_aa: CAISATTSHAGEQYF
v_call: TRBV5-1; d_call: .; j_call: TRBJ2-1; clone_size: .; cdr3_nt: TGCGCCAGCAGCTGGAAAGACGCCGGGACAGAGCAGTTCTTC; cdr3_aa: CASSWKDAGTEQFF
v_call: TRBV28; d_call: TRBD1; j_call: TRBJ1-5; clone_size: .; cdr3_nt: TGTGCCAGCAGTTTTGGGACAGGCTCCAATCAGCCCCAGCATTTT; cdr3_aa: CASSFGTGSNQPQHF
v_call: TRBV19; d_call: .; j_call: TRBJ2-1; clone_size: .; cdr3_nt: TGTGCCAGTAGCCTACCGGCGGGAAGCTCCTACAATGAGCAGTTCTTC; cdr3_aa: CASSLPAGSSYNEQFF
v_call: TRBV7-9; d_call: TRBD2; j_call: TRBJ2-1; clone_size: few; cdr3_nt: TGTGCCAGCAGCCTACAAAGCGGGGCCTACAATGAGCAGTTCTTC; cdr3_aa: CASSLQSGAYNEQFF
v_call: TRBV10-3; d_call: .; j_call: TRBJ1-4; clone_size: .; cdr3_nt: TGTGCCATCAGTGACCCGAAGGGGATTCTCGGTGAAAAACTGTTTTTT; cdr3_aa: CAISDPKGILGEKLFF
v_call: TRBV18; d_call: TRBD1; j_call: TRBJ2-3; clone_size: once; cdr3_nt: TGTGCCAGCTCGCTGCAACAGGGGGCCACAGATACGCAGTATTTT; cdr3_aa: CASSLQQGATDTQYF
v_call: TRBV29-1; d_call: TRBD1; j_call: TRBJ2-5; clone_size: .; cdr3_nt: TGCAGCGTGCAGCCGGGACAGGGATTCCAAGAGACCCAGTACTTC; cdr3_aa: CSVQPGQGFQETQYF
v_call: TRBV27; d_call: .; j_call: TRBJ2-1; clone_size: .; cdr3_nt: TGTGCCAGCACCTTCGAGCCTCCGGGAGCGAGCTCCTACAATGAGCAGTTCTTC; cdr3_aa: CASTFEPPGASSYNEQFF
v_call: TRBV2; d_call: .; j_call: TRBJ1-4; clone_size: .; cdr3_nt: TGTGCCAGCAGTGAAGCGCGGCAGTCAGAAAAACTGTTTTTT; cdr3_aa: CASSEARQSEKLFF
v_call: TRBV19; d_call: .; j_call: TRBJ1-2; clone_size: .; cdr3_nt: TGTGCCAGTAGTATAGGTGACAGCCGAGCTAACTATGGCTACACCTTC; cdr3_aa: CASSIGDSRANYGYTF
v_call: TRBV5-4; d_call: TRBD2; j_call: TRBJ2-5; clone_size: .; cdr3_nt: TGTGCCAGCAGCTTAGTAGCGGGAGGGGGGCAGACCCAGTACTTC; cdr3_aa: CASSLVAGGGQTQYF
v_call: TRBV27; d_call: .; j_call: TRBJ2-5; clone_size: .; cdr3_nt: TGTGCCAGCAGTTTATACAGGGGAGGTAAAGTCCAAGAGACCCAGTACTTC; cdr3_aa: CASSLYRGGKVQETQYF
v_call: TRBV5-1; d_call: .; j_call: TRBJ2-5; clone_size: .; cdr3_nt: TGCGCCAGCAGCAAACGAGACAGTCTACAAGAGACCCAGTACTTC; cdr3_aa: CASSKRDSLQETQYF
v_call: TRBV14; d_call: .; j_call: TRBJ1-2; clone_size: .; cdr3_nt: TGTGCCAGCAGCCAAACGCAGGGTTCTAACTATGGCTACACCTTC; cdr3_aa: CASSQTQGSNYGYTF
v_call: TRBV5-1; d_call: .; j_call: TRBJ2-2; clone_size: .; cdr3_nt: TGCGCCAGCAGCTTGCAACCAGGGCGGAACACCGGGGAGCTGTTTTTT; cdr3_aa: CASSLQPGRNTGELFF
v_call: TRBV29-1; d_call: TRBD1; j_call: TRBJ2-7; clone_size: few; cdr3_nt: TGCAGCGTTGTGGGGGACAGGGCCTACGAGCAGTACTTC; cdr3_aa: CSVVGDRAYEQYF
v_call: TRBV7-3; d_call: .; j_call: TRBJ2-5; clone_size: .; cdr3_nt: TGTGCCAGCAGCTCAGGCGCCCAGGGCGGCCAAGAGACCCAGTACTTC; cdr3_aa: CASSSGAQGGQETQYF
v_call: TRBV11-2; d_call: TRBD2; j_call: TRBJ2-5; clone_size: many; cdr3_nt: TGTGCCAGCAGCTTTTGGGGAGGGCGGGAGACCCAGTACTTC; cdr3_aa: CASSFWGGRETQYF
v_call: TRBV28; d_call: TRBD2; j_call: TRBJ2-7; clone_size: .; cdr3_nt: TGTGCCAGCAGACCGGGACTAGCAGCCTACGAGCAGTACTTC; cdr3_aa: CASRPGLAAYEQYF
v_call: TRBV7-2; d_call: TRBD2; j_call: TRBJ2-7; clone_size: .; cdr3_nt: TGTGCCAGCAGCTCTCGTCTAGCGGGGGGGCTGTACGAGCAGTACTTC; cdr3_aa: CASSSRLAGGLYEQYF
v_call: TRBV28; d_call: .; j_call: TRBJ2-7; clone_size: .; cdr3_nt: TGTGCCAGCAGTTTCCGGCCTGGGCTATTCCGGGAGCAGTACTTC; cdr3_aa: CASSFRPGLFREQYF
v_call: TRBV19; d_call: .; j_call: TRBJ1-4; clone_size: few; cdr3_nt: TGTGCCAGTAGTATTAGAAGTGATGAAAACCTGTTTTTT; cdr3_aa: CASSIRSDENLFF
v_call: TRBV5-1; d_call: .; j_call: TRBJ2-1; clone_size: once; cdr3_nt: TGCGCCAGCAGCTTGGAGGTTACGGGTATAAGCGACAATGAGCAGTTCTTC; cdr3_aa: CASSLEVTGISDNEQFF
v_call: TRBV5-6; d_call: TRBD1; j_call: TRBJ1-1; clone_size: .; cdr3_nt: TGTGCCAGCAGCTTGGCCGGGACAGGGGTCATAACTGAAGCTTTCTTT; cdr3_aa: CASSLAGTGVITEAFF
v_call: TRBV6-1; d_call: .; j_call: TRBJ2-2; clone_size: .; cdr3_nt: TGTGCCAGCAGTGAAATTGAGCTGAGCACCGGGGAGCTGTTTTTT; cdr3_aa: CASSEIELSTGELFF
v_call: TRBV28; d_call: .; j_call: TRBJ2-5; clone_size: .; cdr3_nt: TGTGCCAGCAGGGACGATCTAGCCCTAGAGGGAGAGACCCAGTACTTC; cdr3_aa: CASRDDLALEGETQYF
v_call: TRBV5-1; d_call: .; j_call: TRBJ2-3; clone_size: few; cdr3_nt: TGCGCCAGCAGCTTGAGGGGAATGGGCACAGATACGCAGTATTTT; cdr3_aa: CASSLRGMGTDTQYF
v_call: TRBV7-9; d_call: TRBD1; j_call: TRBJ2-2; clone_size: once; cdr3_nt: TGTGCCAGCAGCTTATTACCCGGGACAGGGGGCACCGGGGAGCTGTTTTTT; cdr3_aa: CASSLLPGTGGTGELFF
v_call: TRBV7-2; d_call: TRBD2; j_call: TRBJ2-4; clone_size: .; cdr3_nt: TGTGCCAGCAGCTTAGTCGGCGGGGGGGCCAAAAACATTCAGTACTTC; cdr3_aa: CASSLVGGGAKNIQYF
v_call: TRBV5-1; d_call: .; j_call: TRBJ2-2; clone_size: .; cdr3_nt: TGCGCCAGCAGCCCTCTTGTTTCCGGGGAGCTGTTTTTT; cdr3_aa: CASSPLVSGELFF
v_call: TRBV7-8; d_call: .; j_call: TRBJ2-1; clone_size: .; cdr3_nt: TGTGCCAGCAGCCATAGCAGCGATGAGCAGTTCTTC; cdr3_aa: CASSHSSDEQFF
v_call: TRBV5-4; d_call: .; j_call: TRBJ2-5; clone_size: .; cdr3_nt: TGTGCCAGCAGCTTGGGGGGAGGTTCCCGAGAGACCCAGTACTTC; cdr3_aa: CASSLGGGSRETQYF
v_call: TRBV4-1; d_call: .; j_call: TRBJ1-6; clone_size: .; cdr3_nt: TGCGCCAGCAGCCAAGCTATGGGGGGATCTTCCTTTAATTCACCCCTCCACTTT; cdr3_aa: CASSQAMGGSSFNSPLHF
v_call: TRBV27; d_call: TRBD2; j_call: TRBJ2-7; clone_size: .; cdr3_nt: TGTGCCAGCAGCCCCAGGGGACCCAAATATGAGCGGGAGCGGACCTACGAGCAGTACTTC; cdr3_aa: CASSPRGPKYERERTYEQYF
v_call: TRBV19; d_call: .; j_call: TRBJ2-1; clone_size: few; cdr3_nt: TGTGCCAGTAGTACCCTCCTATACAATGAGCAGTTCTTC; cdr3_aa: CASSTLLYNEQFF
v_call: TRBV7-3; d_call: TRBD2; j_call: TRBJ2-5; clone_size: .; cdr3_nt: TGTGCCAGCACCGCGGGGGGGCCGGGTGAGACCCAGTACTTC; cdr3_aa: CASTAGGPGETQYF
v_call: TRBV5-4; d_call: .; j_call: TRBJ2-2; clone_size: .; cdr3_nt: TGTGCCGGCCGAATTGGAGGGGCGGGCACCGGGGAGCTGTTTTTT; cdr3_aa: CAGRIGGAGTGELFF
v_call: TRBV5-1; d_call: .; j_call: TRBJ1-6; clone_size: .; cdr3_nt: TGCGCCAGCAGCTTGGATGGGCTCTATAATTCACCCCTCCACTTT; cdr3_aa: CASSLDGLYNSPLHF
v_call: TRBV19; d_call: .; j_call: TRBJ1-4; clone_size: .; cdr3_nt: TGTGCCACGCAACAGGAGCTTGGGGAAAAACTGTTTTTT; cdr3_aa: CATQQELGEKLFF